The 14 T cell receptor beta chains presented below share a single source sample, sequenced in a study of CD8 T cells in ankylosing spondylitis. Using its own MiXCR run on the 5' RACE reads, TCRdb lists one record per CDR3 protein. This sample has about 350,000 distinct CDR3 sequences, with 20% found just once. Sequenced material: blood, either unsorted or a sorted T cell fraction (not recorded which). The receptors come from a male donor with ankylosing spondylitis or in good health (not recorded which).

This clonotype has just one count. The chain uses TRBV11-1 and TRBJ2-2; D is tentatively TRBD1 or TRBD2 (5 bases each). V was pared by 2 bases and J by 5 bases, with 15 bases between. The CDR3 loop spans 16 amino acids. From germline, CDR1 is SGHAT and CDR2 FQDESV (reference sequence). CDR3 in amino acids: CASSLMRGTGTGELFF. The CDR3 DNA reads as TGTGCCAGCAGCTTAATGAGGGGTACGGGAACCGGGGAGCTGTTTTTT.

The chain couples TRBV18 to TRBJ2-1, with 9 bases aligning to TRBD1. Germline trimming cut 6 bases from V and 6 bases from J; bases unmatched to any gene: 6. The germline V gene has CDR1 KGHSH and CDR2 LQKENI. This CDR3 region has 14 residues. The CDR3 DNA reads TGTGCCAGCTCGCCCGGGACAGGGATCAATGAGCAGTTCTTC. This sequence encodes CASSPGTGINEQFF.

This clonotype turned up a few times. The CDR3 loop is CASSRGGAAEAFF. In DNA, the CDR3 is TGTGCCAGCAGCCGGGGGGGGGCCGCTGAAGCTTTCTTT. The chain is built from TRBV12-3 or TRBV12-4 and TRBJ1-1; maybe TRBD1 (6 bases). CDR3 size: 13 residues. Trimming removed 6 bases at V and 6 bases at J, with 14 bases between.

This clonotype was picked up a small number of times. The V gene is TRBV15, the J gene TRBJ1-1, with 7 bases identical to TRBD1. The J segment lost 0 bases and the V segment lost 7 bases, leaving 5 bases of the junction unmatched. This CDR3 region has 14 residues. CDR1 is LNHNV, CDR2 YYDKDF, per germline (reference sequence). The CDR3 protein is CATKPGQLNTEAFF. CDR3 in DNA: TGTGCCACCAAACCGGGACAGTTGAACACTGAAGCTTTCTTT.

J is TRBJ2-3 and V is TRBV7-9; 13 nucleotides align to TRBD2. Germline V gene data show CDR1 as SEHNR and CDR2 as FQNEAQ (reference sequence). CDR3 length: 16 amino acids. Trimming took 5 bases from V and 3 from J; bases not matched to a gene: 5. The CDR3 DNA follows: TGTGCCAGCAGCGCCTGGACTAGCGGGGGAACAGATACGCAGTATTTT. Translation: CASSAWTSGGTDTQYF.

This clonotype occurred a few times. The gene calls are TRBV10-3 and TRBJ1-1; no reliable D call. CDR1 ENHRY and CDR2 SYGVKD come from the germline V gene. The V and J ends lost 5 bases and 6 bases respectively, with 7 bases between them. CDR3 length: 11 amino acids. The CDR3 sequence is CAISSGAEAFF. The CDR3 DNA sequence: TGTGCCATCAGTTCCGGGGCTGAAGCTTTCTTT.

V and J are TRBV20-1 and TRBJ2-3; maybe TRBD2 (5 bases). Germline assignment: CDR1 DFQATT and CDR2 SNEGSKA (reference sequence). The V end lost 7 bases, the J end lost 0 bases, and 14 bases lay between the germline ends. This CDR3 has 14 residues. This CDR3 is CSVVRVSSTDTQYF. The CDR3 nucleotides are TGCAGTGTAGTGAGGGTGTCAAGCACAGATACGCAGTATTTT.

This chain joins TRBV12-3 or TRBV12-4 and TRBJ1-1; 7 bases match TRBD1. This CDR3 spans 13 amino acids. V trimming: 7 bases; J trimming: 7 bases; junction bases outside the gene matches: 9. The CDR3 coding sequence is TGTGCCAGCACCTCTACAGGGGCCGATGAAGCTTTCTTT. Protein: CASTSTGADEAFF.

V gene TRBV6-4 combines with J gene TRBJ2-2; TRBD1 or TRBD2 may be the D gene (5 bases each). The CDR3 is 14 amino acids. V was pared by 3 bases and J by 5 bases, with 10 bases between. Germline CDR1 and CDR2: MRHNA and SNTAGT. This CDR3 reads CASSEIEGTGELFF. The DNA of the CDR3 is TGTGCCAGCAGTGAAATCGAGGGGACCGGGGAGCTGTTTTTT.

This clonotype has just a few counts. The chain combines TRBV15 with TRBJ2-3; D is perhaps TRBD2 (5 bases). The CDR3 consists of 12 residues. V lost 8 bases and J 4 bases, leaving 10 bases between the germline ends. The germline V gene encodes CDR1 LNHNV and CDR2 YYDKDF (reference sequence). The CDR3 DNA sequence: TGTGCCACCGCCAGTAGCGCAGATACGCAGTATTTT. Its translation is CATASSADTQYF.

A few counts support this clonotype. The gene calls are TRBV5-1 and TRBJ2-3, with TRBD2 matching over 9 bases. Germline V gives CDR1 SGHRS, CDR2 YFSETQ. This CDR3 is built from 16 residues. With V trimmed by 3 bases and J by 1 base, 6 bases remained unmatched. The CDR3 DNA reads TGCGCCAGCAGCTCTTTTAGCGGGGGTGGCACAGATACGCAGTATTTT. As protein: CASSSFSGGGTDTQYF. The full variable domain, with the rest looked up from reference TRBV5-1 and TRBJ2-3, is KAGVTQTPRYLIKTRGQQVTLSCSPISGHRSVSWYQQTPGQGLQFLFEYFSETQRNKGNFPGRFSGRQFSNSRSEMNVSTLELGDSALYLCASSSFSGGGTDTQYFGPGTRLTVL.

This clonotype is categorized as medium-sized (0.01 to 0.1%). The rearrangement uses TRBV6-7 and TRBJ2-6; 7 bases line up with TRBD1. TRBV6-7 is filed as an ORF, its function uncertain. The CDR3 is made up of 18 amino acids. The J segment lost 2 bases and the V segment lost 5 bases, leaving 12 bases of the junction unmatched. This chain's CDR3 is CASSQNRGLSAGANVLTF. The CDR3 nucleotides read TGTGCCAGCAGTCAGAACAGGGGTTTGTCAGCTGGGGCCAACGTCCTGACTTTC.

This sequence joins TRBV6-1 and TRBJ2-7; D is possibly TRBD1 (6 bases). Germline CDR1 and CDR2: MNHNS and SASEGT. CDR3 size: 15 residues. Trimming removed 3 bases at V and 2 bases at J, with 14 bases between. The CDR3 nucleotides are TGTGCCAGCAGTGATCCTCGGACAGCCCCCTACGAGCAGTACTTC. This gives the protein CASSDPRTAPYEQYF.

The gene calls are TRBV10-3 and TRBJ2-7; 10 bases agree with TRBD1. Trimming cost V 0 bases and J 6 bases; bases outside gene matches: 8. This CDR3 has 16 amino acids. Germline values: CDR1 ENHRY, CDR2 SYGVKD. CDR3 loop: CAISESGDRGSFEQYF. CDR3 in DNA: TGTGCCATCAGTGAGTCTGGGGACAGGGGTTCTTTCGAGCAGTACTTC.